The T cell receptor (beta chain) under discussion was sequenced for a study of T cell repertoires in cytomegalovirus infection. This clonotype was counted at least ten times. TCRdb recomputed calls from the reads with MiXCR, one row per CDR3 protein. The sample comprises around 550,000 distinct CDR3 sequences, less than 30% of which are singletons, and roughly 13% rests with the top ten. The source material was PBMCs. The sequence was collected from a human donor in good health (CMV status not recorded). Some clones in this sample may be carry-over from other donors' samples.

This CDR3 reads CASSLGPGTETQYF. The CDR3 region has the DNA TGTGCCAGCAGCTTAGGCCCAGGGACAGAGACCCAGTACTTC. This sequence joins TRBV7-9 and TRBJ2-5, with D perhaps matching TRBD1 or TRBD2 (5 bases each). The CDR3 contains 14 residues. V lost 1 base and J 4 bases, leaving 10 bases between the germline ends. From germline, CDR1 is SEHNR and CDR2 FQNEAQ (reference sequence).